The clone carrying this T cell receptor beta chain ranks as medium-sized. The antigen is unknown. Sequencing was limited to surgery cases with top T cell transcript signatures in brain tissue. Pre-surgery treatment included at least one anti-epileptic drug. TCRdb's copy holds only in-frame clones and misses some; the assay was immunoSEQ multiplex PCR. The sample lists 78,000 or so clones, under 95% occurring once. The data were taken from a study of brain T cells in children with intractable seizures. The study's findings and limits: Patients' HCMV serostatus was unknown; virus specificity rests on CDR3 similarity alone. Pre- and post-surgery blood differed in depth, so pre-surgery absences may be undersampling.

V was clipped by 4 bases and J by 0 bases, with 1 base between them. In germline, CDR1 is SGHAT, CDR2 FQNNGV. The CDR3 sequence is 13 residues long. V usage is TRBV11-2 and J usage is TRBJ1-6, with D hard to call. This clonotype was sampled from a girl aged 2-9 years with Rasmussen encephalitis and intractable seizures. The sequencing here drew on peripheral blood, taken at surgery. The DNA for the CDR3 is TGTGCCAGCAGCTCCTCCTATAATTCACCCCTCCACTTT. Its protein is CASSSSYNSPLHF.